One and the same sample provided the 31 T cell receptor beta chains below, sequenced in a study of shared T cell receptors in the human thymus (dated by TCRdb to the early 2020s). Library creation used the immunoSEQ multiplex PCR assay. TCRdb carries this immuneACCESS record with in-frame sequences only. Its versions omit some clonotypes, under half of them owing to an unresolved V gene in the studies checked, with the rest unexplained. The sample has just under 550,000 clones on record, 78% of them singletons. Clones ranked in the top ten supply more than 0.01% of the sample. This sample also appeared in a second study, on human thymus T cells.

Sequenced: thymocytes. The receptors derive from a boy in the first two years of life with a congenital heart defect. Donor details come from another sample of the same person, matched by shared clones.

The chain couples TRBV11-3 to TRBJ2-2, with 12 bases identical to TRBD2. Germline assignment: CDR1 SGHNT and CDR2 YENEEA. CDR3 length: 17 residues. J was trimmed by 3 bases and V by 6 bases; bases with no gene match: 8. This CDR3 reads CASSSLAGGLDTGELFF. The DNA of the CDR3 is TGTGCCAGCAGTTCTCTAGCGGGAGGGCTTGACACCGGGGAGCTGTTTTTT.

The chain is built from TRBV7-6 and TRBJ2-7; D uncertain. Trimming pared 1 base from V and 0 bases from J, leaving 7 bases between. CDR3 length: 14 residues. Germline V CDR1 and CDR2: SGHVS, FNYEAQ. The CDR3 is CASSLGRSSYEQYF. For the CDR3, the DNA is TGTGCCAGCAGCTTAGGCCGGAGCTCCTACGAGCAGTACTTC.

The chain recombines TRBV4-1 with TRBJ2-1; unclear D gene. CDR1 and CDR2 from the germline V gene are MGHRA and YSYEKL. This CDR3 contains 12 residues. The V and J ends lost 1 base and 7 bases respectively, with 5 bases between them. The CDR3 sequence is CASSQGLNEQFF. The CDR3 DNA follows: TGCGCCAGCAGCCAAGGCCTAAATGAGCAGTTCTTC.

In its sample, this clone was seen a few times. CDR3 amino acids: CASSLRLAIYNEQFF. The DNA for the CDR3 is TGTGCCAGCAGTTTAAGACTAGCGATCTACAATGAGCAGTTCTTC. The rearrangement links TRBV27 to TRBJ2-1, with 8 positions matching TRBD2. Per germline, CDR1 MNHEY and CDR2 SMNVEV (reference sequence). The CDR3 runs to 15 residues. The V and J ends lost 2 bases and 3 bases, in that order; junction bases with no gene match: 3.

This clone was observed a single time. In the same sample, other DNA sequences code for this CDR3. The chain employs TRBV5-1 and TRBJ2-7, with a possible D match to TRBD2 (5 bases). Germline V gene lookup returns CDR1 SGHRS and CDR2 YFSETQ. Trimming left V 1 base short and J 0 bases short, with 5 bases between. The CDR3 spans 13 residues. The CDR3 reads CASSLTSSYEQYF. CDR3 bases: TGCGCCAGCAGCTTGACTAGCTCCTACGAGCAGTACTTC.

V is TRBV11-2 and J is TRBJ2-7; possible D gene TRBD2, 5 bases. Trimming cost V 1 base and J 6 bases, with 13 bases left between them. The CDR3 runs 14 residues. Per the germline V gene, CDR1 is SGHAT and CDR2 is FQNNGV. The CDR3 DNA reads TGTGCCAGCAGCTTAGCGGAGGCAATCGGCGAGCAGTACTTC. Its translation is CASSLAEAIGEQYF. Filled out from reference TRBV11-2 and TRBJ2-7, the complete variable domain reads EAGVAQSPRYKIIEKRQSVAFWCNPISGHATLYWYQQILGQGPKLLIQFQNNGVVDDSQLPKDRFSAERLKGVDSTLKIQPAKLEDSAVYLCASSLAEAIGEQYFGPGTRLTVT.

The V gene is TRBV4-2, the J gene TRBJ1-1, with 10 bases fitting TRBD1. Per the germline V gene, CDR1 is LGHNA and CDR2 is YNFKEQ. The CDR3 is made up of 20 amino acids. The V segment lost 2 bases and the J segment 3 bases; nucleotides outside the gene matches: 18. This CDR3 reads CASSQTRERQGAVSHTEAFF. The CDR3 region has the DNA TGTGCCAGCAGCCAAACCCGAGAGAGACAGGGGGCCGTAAGTCACACTGAAGCTTTCTTT.

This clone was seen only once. The CDR3 bases are TGTGCCAGCAGTCAGGGGACAGGGTGGCAGCCCCAGCATTTT. This gives the protein CASSQGTGWQPQHF. The chain employs TRBV6-5 and TRBJ1-5; TRBD1 aligns across 9 bases. Germline CDR1 MNHEY, CDR2 SVGAGI. J was trimmed by 7 bases and V by 5 bases; bases with no gene match: 6. The CDR3 has 14 residues.

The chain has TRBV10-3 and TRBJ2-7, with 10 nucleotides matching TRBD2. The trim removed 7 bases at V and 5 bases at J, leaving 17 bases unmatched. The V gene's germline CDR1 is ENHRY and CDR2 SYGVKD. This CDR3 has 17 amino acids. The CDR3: CAITEVLAGAGRNEQYF. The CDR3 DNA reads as TGTGCCATCACCGAGGTGCTAGCGGGAGCCGGGCGGAACGAGCAGTACTTC.

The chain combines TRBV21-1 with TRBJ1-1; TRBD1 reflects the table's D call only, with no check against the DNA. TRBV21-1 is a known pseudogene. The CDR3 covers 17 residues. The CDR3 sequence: CASSKMGRRLMNTEAFF. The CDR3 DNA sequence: TGTGCCAGCAGCAAAATGGGCAGGCGCCTCATGAACACTGAAGCTTTCTTT.

CDR3 nucleotides: TGCGCCAGCAGCCAAGATAATAGAAACACCATATATTTT. It codes for CASSQDNRNTIYF. J is TRBJ1-3 and V is TRBV4-1; D uncertain. Per the germline V gene, CDR1 is MGHRA and CDR2 is YSYEKL. The CDR3 spans 13 residues. Trimming stripped 0 bases from V and 5 bases from J, with 5 bases between.

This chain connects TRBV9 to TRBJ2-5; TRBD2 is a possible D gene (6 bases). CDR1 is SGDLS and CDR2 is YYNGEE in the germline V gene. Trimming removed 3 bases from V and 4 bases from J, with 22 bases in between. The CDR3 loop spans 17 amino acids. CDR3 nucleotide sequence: TGTGCCAGCAGCGCCTCTGACCGGTCTAGAGCGGGAGAGACCCAGTACTTC. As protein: CASSASDRSRAGETQYF.

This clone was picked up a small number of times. The CDR3 sequence: CASSPGRDSNSNQPQHF. Here the CDR3 DNA reads TGTGCCAGCAGTCCGGGGCGGGACAGCAATAGCAATCAGCCCCAGCATTTT. V gene TRBV28 combines with J gene TRBJ1-5; 7 bases match TRBD1. Germline CDR1 MDHEN, CDR2 SYDVKM. The CDR3 extends over 17 amino acids. V dropped 5 bases and J dropped 0; count of bases not matched to a gene: 10.

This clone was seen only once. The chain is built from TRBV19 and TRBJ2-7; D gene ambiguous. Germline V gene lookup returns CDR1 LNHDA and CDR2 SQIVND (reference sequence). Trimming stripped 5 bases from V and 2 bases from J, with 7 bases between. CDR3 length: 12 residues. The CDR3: CASSSQAYEQYF. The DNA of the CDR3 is TGTGCCAGTAGTTCCCAGGCCTACGAGCAGTACTTC. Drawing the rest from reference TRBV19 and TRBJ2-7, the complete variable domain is DGGITQSPKYLFRKEGQNVTLSCEQNLNHDAMYWYRQDPGQGLRLIYYSQIVNDFQKGDIAEGYSVSREKKESFPLTVTSAQKNPTAFYLCASSSQAYEQYFGPGTRLTVT.

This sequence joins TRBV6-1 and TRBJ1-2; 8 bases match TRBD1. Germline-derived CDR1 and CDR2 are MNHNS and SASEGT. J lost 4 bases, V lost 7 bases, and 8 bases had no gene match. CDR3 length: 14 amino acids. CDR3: CASTTRTGFYGYTF. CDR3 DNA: TGTGCCAGCACCACGAGGACAGGGTTCTATGGCTACACCTTC.

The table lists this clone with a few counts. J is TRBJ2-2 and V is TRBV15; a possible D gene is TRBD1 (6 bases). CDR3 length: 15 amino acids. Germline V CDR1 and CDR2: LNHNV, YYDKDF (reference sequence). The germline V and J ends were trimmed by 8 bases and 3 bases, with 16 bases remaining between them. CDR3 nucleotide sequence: TGTGCCACCTCCCGCCCTGGGGGCCACACCGGGGAGCTGTTTTTT. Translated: CATSRPGGHTGELFF.

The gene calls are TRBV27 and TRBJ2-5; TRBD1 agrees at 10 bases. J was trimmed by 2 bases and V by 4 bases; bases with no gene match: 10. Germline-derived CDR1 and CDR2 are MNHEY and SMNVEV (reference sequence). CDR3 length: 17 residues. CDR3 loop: CASSSAYRDRGQETQYF. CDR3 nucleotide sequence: TGTGCCAGCAGTTCCGCCTACCGGGACAGGGGACAAGAGACCCAGTACTTC.

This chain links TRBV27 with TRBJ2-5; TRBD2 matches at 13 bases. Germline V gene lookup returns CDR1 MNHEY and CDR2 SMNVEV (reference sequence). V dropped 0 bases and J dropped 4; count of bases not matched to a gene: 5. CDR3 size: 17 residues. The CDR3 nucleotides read TGTGCCAGCAGTTTATCAGGACTAGCGGGAGTGCTAGAGACCCAGTACTTC. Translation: CASSLSGLAGVLETQYF.

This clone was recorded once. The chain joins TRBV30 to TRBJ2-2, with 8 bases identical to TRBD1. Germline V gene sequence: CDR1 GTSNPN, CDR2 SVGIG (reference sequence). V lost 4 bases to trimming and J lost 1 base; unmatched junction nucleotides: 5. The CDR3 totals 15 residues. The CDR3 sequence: CAWNRDRLNTGELFF. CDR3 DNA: TGTGCCTGGAATCGGGACAGGCTGAACACCGGGGAGCTGTTTTTT.

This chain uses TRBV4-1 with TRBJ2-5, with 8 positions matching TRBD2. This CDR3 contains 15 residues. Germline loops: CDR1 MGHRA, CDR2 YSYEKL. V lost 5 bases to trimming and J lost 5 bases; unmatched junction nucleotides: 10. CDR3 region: CASSKASGLGETQYF. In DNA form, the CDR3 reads TGCGCCAGCAGCAAGGCTAGCGGGTTGGGGGAGACCCAGTACTTC.

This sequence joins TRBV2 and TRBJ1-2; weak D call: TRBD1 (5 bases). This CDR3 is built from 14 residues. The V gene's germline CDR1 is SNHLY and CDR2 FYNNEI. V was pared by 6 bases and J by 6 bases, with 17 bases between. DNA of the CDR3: TGTGCCAGCAGGAGGGGCAGGGAGGAGGATGGCTACACCTTC. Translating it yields CASRRGREEDGYTF.

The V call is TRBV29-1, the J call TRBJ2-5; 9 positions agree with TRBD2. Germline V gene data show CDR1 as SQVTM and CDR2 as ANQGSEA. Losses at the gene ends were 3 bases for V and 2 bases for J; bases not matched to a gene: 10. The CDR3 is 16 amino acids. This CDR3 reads CSVDHRGLAPQETQYF. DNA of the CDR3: TGCAGCGTTGATCATCGAGGACTAGCGCCTCAAGAGACCCAGTACTTC.

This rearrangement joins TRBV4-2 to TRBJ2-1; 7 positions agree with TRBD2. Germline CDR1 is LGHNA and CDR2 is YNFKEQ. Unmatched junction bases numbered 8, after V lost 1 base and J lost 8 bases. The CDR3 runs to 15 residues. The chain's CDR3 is CASSQAILAVDEQFF. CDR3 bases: TGTGCCAGCAGCCAAGCTATTCTAGCGGTTGATGAGCAGTTCTTC.

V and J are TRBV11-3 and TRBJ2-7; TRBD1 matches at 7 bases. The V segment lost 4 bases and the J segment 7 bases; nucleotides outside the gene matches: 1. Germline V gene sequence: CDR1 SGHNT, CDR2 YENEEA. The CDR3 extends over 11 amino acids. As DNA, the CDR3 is TGTGCCAGCAGCTCGGGACAGGAGCAGTACTTC. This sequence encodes CASSSGQEQYF.

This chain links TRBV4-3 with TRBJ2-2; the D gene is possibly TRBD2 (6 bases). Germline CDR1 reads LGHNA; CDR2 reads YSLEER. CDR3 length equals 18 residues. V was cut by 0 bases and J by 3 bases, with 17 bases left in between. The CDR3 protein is CASSQDDGGTEYTGELFF. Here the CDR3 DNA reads TGCGCCAGCAGCCAAGATGACGGAGGGACCGAATACACCGGGGAGCTGTTTTTT.

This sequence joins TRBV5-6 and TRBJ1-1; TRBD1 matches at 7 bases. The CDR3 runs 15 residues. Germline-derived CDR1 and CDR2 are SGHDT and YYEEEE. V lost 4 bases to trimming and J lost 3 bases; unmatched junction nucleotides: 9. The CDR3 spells CASSVDRLSDTEAFF. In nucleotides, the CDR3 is TGTGCCAGCAGCGTGGACAGGCTATCGGACACTGAAGCTTTCTTT.

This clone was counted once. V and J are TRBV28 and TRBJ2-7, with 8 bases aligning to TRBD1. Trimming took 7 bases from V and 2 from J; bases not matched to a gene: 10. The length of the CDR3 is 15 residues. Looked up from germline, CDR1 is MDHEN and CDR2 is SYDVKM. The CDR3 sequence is CASKRETGATYEQYF. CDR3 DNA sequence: TGTGCCAGCAAGAGGGAGACAGGGGCTACCTACGAGCAGTACTTC.

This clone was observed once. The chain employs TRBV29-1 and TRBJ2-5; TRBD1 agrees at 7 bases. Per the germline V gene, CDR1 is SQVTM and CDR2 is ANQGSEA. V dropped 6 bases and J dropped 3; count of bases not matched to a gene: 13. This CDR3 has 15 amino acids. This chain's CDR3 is CSVESLDRQEETQYF. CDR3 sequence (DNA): TGCAGCGTCGAATCCCTGGACAGGCAAGAAGAGACCCAGTACTTC.

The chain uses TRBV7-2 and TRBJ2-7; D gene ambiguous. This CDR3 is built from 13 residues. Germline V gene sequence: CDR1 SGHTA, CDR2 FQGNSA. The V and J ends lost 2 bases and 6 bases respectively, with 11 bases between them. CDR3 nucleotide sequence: TGTGCCAGCAGCTTAAGACAAGCCATCGAGCAGTACTTC. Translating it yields CASSLRQAIEQYF.

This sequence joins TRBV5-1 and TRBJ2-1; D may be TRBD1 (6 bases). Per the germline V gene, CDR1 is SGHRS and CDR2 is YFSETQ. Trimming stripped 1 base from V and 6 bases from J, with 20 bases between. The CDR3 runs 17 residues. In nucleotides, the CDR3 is TGCGCCAGCAGCTTGAATCCACCGGGACATGGGAGCAATGAGCAGTTCTTC. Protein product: CASSLNPPGHGSNEQFF.

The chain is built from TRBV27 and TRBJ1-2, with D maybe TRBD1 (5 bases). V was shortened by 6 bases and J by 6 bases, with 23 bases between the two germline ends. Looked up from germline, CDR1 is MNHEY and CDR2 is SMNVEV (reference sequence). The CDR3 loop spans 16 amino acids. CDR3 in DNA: TGTGCCAGCAGCGACTTAGGAGTTCAGGGATCGAATGGCTACACCTTC. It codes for CASSDLGVQGSNGYTF.